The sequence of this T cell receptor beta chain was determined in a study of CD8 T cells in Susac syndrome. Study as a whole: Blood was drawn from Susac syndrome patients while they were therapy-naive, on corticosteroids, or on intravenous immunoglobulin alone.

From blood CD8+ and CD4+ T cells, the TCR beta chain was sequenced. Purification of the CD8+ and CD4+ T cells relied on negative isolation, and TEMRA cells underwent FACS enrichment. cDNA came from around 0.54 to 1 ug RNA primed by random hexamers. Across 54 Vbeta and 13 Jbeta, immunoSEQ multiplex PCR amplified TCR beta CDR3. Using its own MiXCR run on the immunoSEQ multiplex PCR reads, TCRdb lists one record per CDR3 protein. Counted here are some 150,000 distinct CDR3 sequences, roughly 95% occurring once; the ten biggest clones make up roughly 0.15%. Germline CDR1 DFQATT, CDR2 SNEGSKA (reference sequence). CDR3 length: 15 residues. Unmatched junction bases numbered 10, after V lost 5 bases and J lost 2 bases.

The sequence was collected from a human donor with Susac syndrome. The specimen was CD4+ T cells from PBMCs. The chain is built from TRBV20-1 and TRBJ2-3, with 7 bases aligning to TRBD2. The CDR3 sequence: CSAESGGSLTDTQYF. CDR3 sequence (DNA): TGCAGTGCTGAGAGTGGCGGGAGCCTCACAGATACGCAGTATTTT.